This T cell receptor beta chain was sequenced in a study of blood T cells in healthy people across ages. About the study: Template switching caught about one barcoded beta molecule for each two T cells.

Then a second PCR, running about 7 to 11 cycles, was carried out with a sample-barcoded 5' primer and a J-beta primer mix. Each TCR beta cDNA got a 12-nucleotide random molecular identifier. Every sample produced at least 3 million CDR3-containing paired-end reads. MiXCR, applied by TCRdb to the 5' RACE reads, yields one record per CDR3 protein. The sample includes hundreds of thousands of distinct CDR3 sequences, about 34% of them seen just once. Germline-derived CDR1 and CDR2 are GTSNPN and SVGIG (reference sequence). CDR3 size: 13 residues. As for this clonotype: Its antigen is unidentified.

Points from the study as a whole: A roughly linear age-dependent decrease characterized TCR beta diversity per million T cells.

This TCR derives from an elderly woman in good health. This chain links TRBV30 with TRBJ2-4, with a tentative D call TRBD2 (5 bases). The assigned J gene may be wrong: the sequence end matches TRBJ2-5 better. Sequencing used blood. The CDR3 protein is CAFAQLVAETQYF. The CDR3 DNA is TGTGCCTTCGCCCAACTAGTGGCGGAGACCCAGTACTTC.